This T cell receptor (beta chain) was identified in a study of human T cells and chemical hapten exposure (dated by TCRdb to the early 2020s). Broadly, across the study: Libraries were combined into a pool for sequencing, and differences in TCR yield between samples came mainly from small differences in library volumes within the pool. This study followed changes in the peripheral blood TCR repertoire in vivo during primary and secondary sensitization of alopecia patients to the hapten diphenylcyclopropenone (DPC). For every blood RNA sample, sequencing covered both the TCR alpha and TCR beta chains.

Study-level results and caveats: The number of TCRs above 1 in 1000 frequency did not change with DPC sensitization; there was no evidence of global repertoire structure alterations. Repeated subsampling changed both the strength of the expansion versus patch-test correlation and the threshold at which that correlation became significant.

Library creation used RACE. The sample was run on a NextSeq 500. During library preparation, unique molecular identifiers were attached to individual cDNA molecules so that TCRs could be counted in a quantitative, reproducible way. The study's processing was this. A median of around 100,000 TCRs per sample was observed, with a range of about 20,000 to 750,000. The Decombinator software suite was used to annotate the V, J and CDR3 of the TCR reads. To make PS versus PT1 abundance plots, every sample was subsampled to the same number of TCRs (28,000). Expanded TCRs were defined as absent before sensitization and observed at least eight times at the 2-week time point. TCRdb reran the public reads through fastp at Q25 and MiXCR, keeping productive beta chains. Entries that share a CDR3 protein sequence are merged under the most common genes and DNA. TCRdb's processing, not the authors', yielded these V and J calls. The sample yields 65,000 to 95,000 distinct CDR3 sequences; roughly 7.9% were counted once. About 1.7% of the sample is taken by the ten largest.

This clonotype has just a few counts. The antigen it recognizes is unknown. A read error is possible here, since a much larger clone lies one base away. The germline V gene encodes CDR1 ENHRY and CDR2 SYGVKD. The CDR3 holds 15 amino acids from the cysteine to the phenylalanine. Only the CDR3 DNA stays, 45 bases, in frame from base 1. V is clipped by 7 bases and J by 0 bases, and the sequence between their germline boundaries is 15 bases long. In light of the paper, this sample's time point label describes: healthy volunteer bleed at 6 weeks. Total RNA was extracted from unfractionated whole blood that had been collected in Tempus Blood RNA tubes. As TCR sequencing controls, several healthy volunteers were used, with blood taken at day 0, 2 weeks and 6 weeks.

This clonotype originated in a female donor in good health. Some clones in this sample may be carry-over from other donors' samples. The chain links TRBV10-3 with TRBJ1-1, with a weak D call of TRBD1 (6 bases match). Input material: whole blood. Read as DNA, the sequence is TGTGCCATCAAACAGGGATGCTTGATGAACACTGAAGCTTTCTTT. The resulting protein is CAIKQGCLMNTEAFF.